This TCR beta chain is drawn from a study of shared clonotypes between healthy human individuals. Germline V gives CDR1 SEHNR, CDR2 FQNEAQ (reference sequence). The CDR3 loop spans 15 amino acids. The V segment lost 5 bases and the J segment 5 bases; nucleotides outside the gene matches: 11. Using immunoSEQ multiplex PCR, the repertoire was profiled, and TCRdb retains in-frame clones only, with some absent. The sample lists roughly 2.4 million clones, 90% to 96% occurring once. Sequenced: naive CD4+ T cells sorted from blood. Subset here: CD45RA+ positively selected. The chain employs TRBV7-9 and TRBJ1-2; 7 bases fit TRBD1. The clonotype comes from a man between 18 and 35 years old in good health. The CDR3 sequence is CASSPSEGASYGYTF. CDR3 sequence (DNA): TGTGCCAGCAGCCCCTCGGAGGGGGCAAGTTATGGCTACACCTTC.